This TCR beta chain was recovered during a study of blood T cell repertoires in COVID-19. For the study at large: The study drew acute and convalescent COVID-19 samples from the United States, Italy and Spain. The analysed material was cDNA or gDNA that came from T cells, B-cell-depleted T cells, or PBMCs.

Original data processing: From reference gene primer amplification, estimates of nucleated cell counts were derived. Assay: immunoSEQ multiplex PCR; the TCRdb copy retains only in-frame clones and omits some. The V and J calls and the clone size are those of that table, but D and trimming were determined from the DNA. The sample shows 50,000 to 60,000 clones, roughly 90% of them seen only once. This clone was found a few times. The receptor's source is a woman over 75 with acute or convalescent COVID-19. Sequences were obtained from peripheral blood.

CDR3 protein: CARSGGTSSYNEQFF. DNA for the CDR3: TGCGCCAGGTCAGGAGGGACTAGCTCCTACAATGAGCAGTTCTTC. V is TRBV4-1 and J is TRBJ2-1; 8 bases map to TRBD2. This CDR3 comprises 15 residues. CDR1 is MGHRA and CDR2 is YSYEKL in the germline V gene. V shed 9 bases, J shed 0 bases, and the junction held 7 bases outside the gene matches.